This TCR beta chain was captured by sequencing in a study of blood T cell repertoires in COVID-19. Whole-study context: COVID-19 samples from acute and convalescent phases originated in the United States, Italy and Spain. Sample material is recorded as cDNA or gDNA derived from T cells, B-cell-depleted T cells, or PBMCs.

Germline CDR1 reads MNHEY; CDR2 reads SVGAGI. Trimming removed 6 bases from V and 4 bases from J; junction bases left unmatched: 7. This CDR3 contains 15 residues. Source study methods: Quantification of nucleated cells was approximated via reference gene primer amplification. The protocol was immunoSEQ multiplex PCR, while the TCRdb copy is restricted to in-frame clones and leaves out a portion. V and J calls and clone size are those listed in that table; D and trimming were worked out from the DNA. The table records about 220,000 clones, about four fifths of them present only once. V gene TRBV6-5 combines with J gene TRBJ2-2; 8 positions match TRBD2. Sequencing used peripheral blood. This TCR came from a woman aged 55-70 years with acute or convalescent COVID-19. The CDR3: CASRRAGVGTGELFF. Written as DNA, the CDR3 is TGTGCCAGCAGAAGAGCGGGGGTGGGCACCGGGGAGCTGTTTTTT.